What follows describes a single T cell receptor (beta chain). Its recognized antigen is unknown. Qualities for individual bases were not recorded, and no much larger clone is one base off. This sample was sequenced with an Illumina HiSeq 2500. TCR beta libraries were prepared by quantitative 5'-RACE with molecular barcodes. Per the original workflow: Disease-linked TCR variants were identified with a new computational method built on a probabilistic model of VDJ rearrangement. TCRdb's own reprocessing of the public reads used fastp at Q25 and MiXCR and kept productive beta chains. When rows share a CDR3 protein, they turn into one entry using the most common DNA and genes. The V and J calls come from TCRdb's annotation, not from the publication. The sample data list about 540,000 distinct CDR3 sequences, and roughly 13% of these were observed just once. Approximately 6.2% of the sample belongs to the ten largest clones.

The germline V gene gives CDR1 as SGHRS and CDR2 as YFSETQ. The CDR3, cysteine through phenylalanine, is 15 amino acids long. Here the CDR3 DNA is all that survives: 45 bases in frame from base 1. V ends up 9 bases short and J 1 base short, with an unmatched junction base count of 12. This entry is derived from a study of CD8 T cells in ankylosing spondylitis (TCRdb year 2017). With regard to the full study: The study profiled T cell receptor beta repertoires in healthy donors and ankylosing spondylitis patients to find disease-linked TCR variants. The full study cohort was made up of about 24 ankylosing spondylitis patients and 108 healthy donors. Peripheral blood samples were taken, and synovial fluid was additionally collected from ankylosing spondylitis patients. Summary of the overall study and its limitations: Significant enrichment of the disease-linked clones was reported in matched synovial fluid samples from ankylosing spondylitis patients. A TCR beta motif of about eight highly homologous amino acid variants appeared characteristic of blood from ankylosing spondylitis patients. The disease-linked clones showed a CD8+ phenotype and occurred at relatively low frequencies in peripheral blood. Some motif variants were previously reported in synovial fluid and blood of reactive arthritis patients, suggesting common disease-initiation mechanisms.

Sequenced input: blood, either unsorted or a sorted T cell fraction (not recorded which). The receptor chain draws on TRBV5-1 and TRBJ1-1, with 7 junctional bases fitting TRBD1. The receptor was derived from a male donor with ankylosing spondylitis. The CDR3 sequence is CANSRDRLPNTEAFF. The nucleotides are TGCGCCAATTCTAGGGACAGACTACCGAACACTGAAGCTTTCTTT.